The present entry profiles one T cell receptor (beta chain) with its context. What it recognizes is unknown. This specimen comes from a study of T cells in localized non-small cell lung cancer. Study results and caveats: Sequence data derive from only one tumor region, so heterogeneity remains possible. In the blood, greater T cell density corresponded to longer overall survival. Maximal T cell clonality occurred in uninvolved adjacent lung, with tumor ranking below it.

After removal of 2 bases from V and 2 bases from J, the junction contained 7 bases not matched to a gene. CDR1 and CDR2 from the germline V gene are SGHAT and FQDESV (reference sequence). This CDR3 is 16 amino acids long. Measured with immunoSEQ multiplex PCR; TCRdb has only the in-frame clones, and not every one. The sample consists of some 15,000 clones, approximately 80% of them appearing once. The sequence was collected from a male donor older than 55 with stage I lung adenocarcinoma. The source material was peripheral blood, sampled before any cancer treatment. The chain carries TRBV11-1 and TRBJ2-7, with 9 bases aligning to TRBD1. The CDR3 loop is CASSLQPGQGAYEQYF. As DNA, the CDR3 is TGTGCCAGCAGCTTACAACCGGGACAGGGTGCCTACGAGCAGTACTTC.